Shown below are 6 T cell receptor beta chains from a single sample sequenced in a study of human T cells and chemical hapten exposure. Time point noted: healthy volunteer bleed at 2 weeks. Total RNA was isolated from whole blood that had not been fractionated. One entry per CDR3 protein results from TCRdb running MiXCR on the RACE reads. The sample records about 93,000 distinct CDR3 sequences, 8.5% to 9% being singletons. The sample was whole blood. These receptors all come from a female donor in good health. Some clones in this sample may be carry-over from other donors' samples.

The rearrangement uses TRBV6-5 and TRBJ2-3; D may correspond to TRBD1 or TRBD2 (5 bases each). Germline assignment: CDR1 MNHEY and CDR2 SVGAGI. This CDR3 spans 12 amino acids. V was cut by 2 bases and J by 8 bases, with 8 bases left in between. CDR3 sequence reads: CASSYGDRTQYF. CDR3 coding DNA: TGTGCCAGCAGTTACGGGGACCGTACGCAGTATTTT.

This clonotype was observed many times. The CDR3 loop is CSARGGWSSYEQYF. The CDR3 DNA follows: TGCAGTGCTAGAGGGGGCTGGAGCTCCTACGAGCAGTACTTC. The chain couples TRBV20-1 to TRBJ2-7; tentatively, D is TRBD1 (5 bases). Germline values: CDR1 DFQATT, CDR2 SNEGSKA (reference sequence). This CDR3 is built from 14 residues. The V gene lost 1 base and the J gene lost 0 bases, with 10 bases spanning the gap.

This chain connects TRBV5-1 to TRBJ2-3; D is possibly TRBD1 (5 bases). Germline CDR1 SGHRS, CDR2 YFSETQ. The length of the CDR3 is 13 residues. V was pared by 4 bases and J by 5 bases, with 11 bases between. The CDR3: CASSQGVGDTQYF. The CDR3 DNA reads TGCGCCAGCAGCCAGGGTGTCGGAGATACGCAGTATTTT. Looking up the rest from reference TRBV5-1 and TRBJ2-3 gives the full variable domain: KAGVTQTPRYLIKTRGQQVTLSCSPISGHRSVSWYQQTPGQGLQFLFEYFSETQRNKGNFPGRFSGRQFSNSRSEMNVSTLELGDSALYLCASSQGVGDTQYFGPGTRLTVL.

The chain couples TRBV4-1 to TRBJ1-5, with 10 positions matching TRBD1. The J segment lost 5 bases and the V segment lost 4 bases, leaving 5 bases of the junction unmatched. This CDR3 contains 15 residues. Germline V CDR1 and CDR2: MGHRA, YSYEKL. This chain's CDR3 is CASSRRQGADQPQHF. DNA of the CDR3: TGCGCCAGCAGCCGAAGACAGGGGGCAGATCAGCCCCAGCATTTT.

This clonotype has more than one count but fewer than ten. This chain connects TRBV7-9 to TRBJ1-1; a weak D match, TRBD1 (6 bases). This CDR3 comprises 15 residues. Looked up from germline, CDR1 is SEHNR and CDR2 is FQNEAQ (reference sequence). V was clipped by 5 bases and J by 2 bases, with 15 bases between them. The CDR3 DNA reads as TGTGCCAGCAGCCCCGGTTGGACAGAAAACACTGAAGCTTTCTTT. It translates to CASSPGWTENTEAFF.

This clonotype was recorded only once. The chain joins TRBV30 to TRBJ2-1, with D unresolved. Trimming shortened V by 3 bases and J by 1 base, and 7 bases separated the two germline ends. This CDR3 has 13 amino acids. CDR1 GTSNPN and CDR2 SVGIG come from the germline V gene (reference sequence). The CDR3: CAWREWSYNEQFF. The CDR3 DNA reads as TGTGCCTGGAGGGAATGGTCCTACAATGAGCAGTTCTTC.